The rows below give T cell receptor beta chains drawn from one sample of a study of response to subunit inactivated influenza vaccine. TCRdb reprocessed the RT-PCR reads via MiXCR and lists one record per CDR3 protein. The sample has around 600,000 distinct CDR3 sequences, around 11% seen once. A further study also used this sample, focusing on T cells expressing NK-cell markers.

The sequencing used PBMCs from blood, collected on the day of vaccination. These receptors all stem from a man aged 50 to 59 who received an inactivated influenza vaccine. CDR3s include the opening cysteine and the closing phenylalanine or tryptophan. The D gene is left open where the match is weak. Expanded clones are given a class, and other clones once, few, many or no size at all.

clone size: few
J gene: TRBJ2-6
D gene: .
V gene: TRBV7-2
CDR3 length: 15
CDR3 DNA: TGTGCCAGCAGCTTCAAGGGTTTAGGGGCCAACGTCCTGACTTTC
CDR3 protein: CASSFKGLGANVLTF

clone size: .
J gene: TRBJ2-1
D gene: TRBD2
V gene: TRBV10-3
CDR3 length: 13
CDR3 DNA: TGTGCCATCAGTGAGGGCGGGGGCAATGAGCAGTTCTTC
CDR3 protein: CAISEGGGNEQFF

clone size: few
J gene: TRBJ2-7
D gene: .
V gene: TRBV12-3/TRBV12-4
CDR3 length: 13
CDR3 DNA: TGTGCCAGCAGTTTCGGTAGCTTGAGCGAGCAGTACTTC
CDR3 protein: CASSFGSLSEQYF

clone size: few
J gene: TRBJ2-5
D gene: TRBD2
V gene: TRBV6-2/TRBV6-3
CDR3 length: 15
CDR3 DNA: TGTGCCAGCAGTGGACTAGCGGGAGTCAAAGAGACCCAGTACTTC
CDR3 protein: CASSGLAGVKETQYF

clone size: many
J gene: TRBJ2-5
D gene: TRBD1
V gene: TRBV6-2/TRBV6-3
CDR3 length: 13
CDR3 DNA: TGTGCCAGCAGTTGGACAGGGGCAGAGACCCAGTACTTC
CDR3 protein: CASSWTGAETQYF

clone size: few
J gene: TRBJ2-1
D gene: TRBD2
V gene: TRBV2
CDR3 length: 15
CDR3 DNA: TGTGCCAGCAGTGGACTAGCGGGAGTGTTGAGTGAGCAGTTCTTC
CDR3 protein: CASSGLAGVLSEQFF

clone size: few
J gene: TRBJ1-2
D gene: .
V gene: TRBV12-3/TRBV12-4
CDR3 length: 15
CDR3 DNA: TGTGCCAGTAGCAGGGTGAGGGGGTGGGACTATGGCTACACCTTC
CDR3 protein: CASSRVRGWDYGYTF

clone size: .
J gene: TRBJ2-1
D gene: TRBD2
V gene: TRBV28
CDR3 length: 16
CDR3 DNA: TGTGCCAGCGAAGGTAGCGGGGTGAGCTCCTACAATGAGCAGTTCTTC
CDR3 protein: CASEGSGVSSYNEQFF

clone size: .
J gene: TRBJ2-5
D gene: TRBD2
V gene: TRBV5-1
CDR3 length: 19
CDR3 DNA: TGCGCCAGCAGCTTGGGGATACCGGGACTAGCGGGAGTCCCGGAGACCCAGTACTTC
CDR3 protein: CASSLGIPGLAGVPETQYF

clone size: many
J gene: TRBJ2-1
D gene: .
V gene: TRBV15
CDR3 length: 15
CDR3 DNA: TGTGCCACCAGCAGAGAGGCGGGACCCTACAATGAGCAGTTCTTC
CDR3 protein: CATSREAGPYNEQFF

clone size: .
J gene: TRBJ2-1
D gene: TRBD2
V gene: TRBV12-3/TRBV12-4
CDR3 length: 15
CDR3 DNA: TGTGCCAGCGGAAAGGGACTAGCGGGAGCCAATGAGCAGTTCTTC
CDR3 protein: CASGKGLAGANEQFF

clone size: few
J gene: TRBJ2-7
D gene: .
V gene: TRBV6-2/TRBV6-3
CDR3 length: 14
CDR3 DNA: TGTGCCAGCAGGAACCGGGGACCGGTTAACGAGCAGTACTTC
CDR3 protein: CASRNRGPVNEQYF

clone size: .
J gene: TRBJ2-1
D gene: .
V gene: TRBV19
CDR3 length: 15
CDR3 DNA: TGTGCCTGCTACTTGGATGGGGGATCCTACAATGAGCAGTTCTTC
CDR3 protein: CACYLDGGSYNEQFF

clone size: .
J gene: TRBJ2-5
D gene: .
V gene: TRBV11-2
CDR3 length: 15
CDR3 DNA: TGTGCCAGCAGCTTAGTTGTGGGACCCCAAGAGACCCAGTACTTC
CDR3 protein: CASSLVVGPQETQYF

clone size: many
J gene: TRBJ2-1
D gene: TRBD1
V gene: TRBV12-3/TRBV12-4
CDR3 length: 13
CDR3 DNA: TGTGCCAGCAGTTTAGGGACAGGGGGTGAGCAGTTCTTC
CDR3 protein: CASSLGTGGEQFF

clone size: few
J gene: TRBJ2-1
D gene: TRBD2
V gene: TRBV27
CDR3 length: 14
CDR3 DNA: TGTGCCAGCAGTTACCTAGCGGGGGAGGGGGAGCAGTTCTTC
CDR3 protein: CASSYLAGEGEQFF